This T cell receptor beta chain was sequenced in a study of OX40 agonist ivuxolimab in advanced cancers. Profiling relied on immunoSEQ multiplex PCR, and the TCRdb table lists in-frame clones only, not all of them. There are 70,000 to 90,000 clones in the sample; around 89% occur only once, and around 0.4% lies in the top ten. Germline V CDR1 and CDR2: KGHSH, LQKENI. The CDR3 covers 16 residues. The V gene end was trimmed by 3 bases and the J gene end by 4 bases; junction bases not matched to a gene: 8. The gene calls are TRBV18 and TRBJ1-4; 7 bases agree with TRBD1. The TCR was taken from an adult with an advanced solid tumor such as melanoma, head and neck, liver or kidney cancer. Material: CD4+ or CD8+ T cells sorted from blood, obtained in a trial of the OX40 agonist ivuxolimab. In nucleotides, the CDR3 is TGTGCCAGCTCACCGACTGGGACAGCCAATAATGAAAAACTGTTTTTT. It yields the protein CASSPTGTANNEKLFF.